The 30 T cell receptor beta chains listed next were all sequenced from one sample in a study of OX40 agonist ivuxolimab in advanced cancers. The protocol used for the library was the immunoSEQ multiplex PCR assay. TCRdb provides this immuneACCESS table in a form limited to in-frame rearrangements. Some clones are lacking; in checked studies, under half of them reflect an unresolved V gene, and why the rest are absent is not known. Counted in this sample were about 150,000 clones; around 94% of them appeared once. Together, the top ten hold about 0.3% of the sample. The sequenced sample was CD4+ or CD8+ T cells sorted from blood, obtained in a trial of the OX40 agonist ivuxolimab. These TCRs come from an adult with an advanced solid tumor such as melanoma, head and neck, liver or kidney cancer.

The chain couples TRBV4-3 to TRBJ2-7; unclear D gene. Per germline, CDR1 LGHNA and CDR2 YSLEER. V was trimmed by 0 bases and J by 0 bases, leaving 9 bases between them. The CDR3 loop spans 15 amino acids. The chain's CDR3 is CASSQDSASSYEQYF. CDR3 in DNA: TGCGCCAGCAGCCAAGATTCCGCGAGCTCCTACGAGCAGTACTTC.

This CDR3 reads CASSLAGQNQGNTIYF. CDR3 sequence (DNA): TGCGCCAGCAGCTTGGCTGGGCAGAACCAAGGAAACACCATATATTTT. The chain recombines TRBV5-1 with TRBJ1-3; D uncertain. Trimming pared 0 bases from V and 4 bases from J, leaving 14 bases between. This CDR3 has 16 amino acids. Per the germline V gene, CDR1 is SGHRS and CDR2 is YFSETQ.

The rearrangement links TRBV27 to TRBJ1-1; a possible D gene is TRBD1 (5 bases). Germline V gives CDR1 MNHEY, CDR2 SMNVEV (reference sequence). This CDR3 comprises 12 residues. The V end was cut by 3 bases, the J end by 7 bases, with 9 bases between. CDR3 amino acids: CASSFEGREAFF. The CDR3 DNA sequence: TGTGCCAGCAGTTTTGAGGGGCGTGAAGCTTTCTTT.

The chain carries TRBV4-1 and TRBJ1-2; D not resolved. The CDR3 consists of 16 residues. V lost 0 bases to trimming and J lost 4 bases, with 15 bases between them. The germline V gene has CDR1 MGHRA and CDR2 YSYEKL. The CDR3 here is CASSQDSRVPTYGYTF. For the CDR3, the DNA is TGCGCCAGCAGCCAAGATTCTAGGGTCCCCACCTATGGCTACACCTTC.

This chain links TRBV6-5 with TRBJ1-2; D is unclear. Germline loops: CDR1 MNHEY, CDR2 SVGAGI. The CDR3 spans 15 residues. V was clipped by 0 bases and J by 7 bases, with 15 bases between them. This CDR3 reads CASSYSAGRSLGYTF. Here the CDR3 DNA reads TGTGCCAGCAGTTACTCCGCTGGGAGGAGCCTTGGCTACACCTTC.

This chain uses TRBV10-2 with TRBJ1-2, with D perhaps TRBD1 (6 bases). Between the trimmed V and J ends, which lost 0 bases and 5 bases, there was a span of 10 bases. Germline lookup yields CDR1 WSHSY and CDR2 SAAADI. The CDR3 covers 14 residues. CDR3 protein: CASSESYRDYGYTF. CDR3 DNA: TGCGCCAGCAGTGAGTCGTACAGGGATTATGGCTACACCTTC.

CDR3 bases: TGTGCCAGCAGCCAAGATAACTGGGGAAAAGCTTTCTTT. Encoded protein: CASSQDNWGKAFF. The chain joins TRBV14 to TRBJ1-1; no clear D gene. V was shortened by 0 bases and J by 9 bases, with 11 bases between the two germline ends. The V gene's germline CDR1 is SGHDN and CDR2 FVKESK. The CDR3 extends over 13 amino acids.

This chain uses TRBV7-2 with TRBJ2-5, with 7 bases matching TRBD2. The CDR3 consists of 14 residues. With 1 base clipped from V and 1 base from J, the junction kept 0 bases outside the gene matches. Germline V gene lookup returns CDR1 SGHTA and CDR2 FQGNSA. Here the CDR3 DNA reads TGTGCCAGCAGCTTAGGACTAGCCCAAGAGACCCAGTACTTC. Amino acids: CASSLGLAQETQYF. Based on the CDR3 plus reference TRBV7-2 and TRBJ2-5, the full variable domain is GAGVSQSPSNKVTEKGKDVELRCDPISGHTALYWYRQSLGQGLEFLIYFQGNSAPDKSGLPSDRFSAERTGGSVSTLTIQRTQQEDSAVYLCASSLGLAQETQYFGPGTRLLVL.

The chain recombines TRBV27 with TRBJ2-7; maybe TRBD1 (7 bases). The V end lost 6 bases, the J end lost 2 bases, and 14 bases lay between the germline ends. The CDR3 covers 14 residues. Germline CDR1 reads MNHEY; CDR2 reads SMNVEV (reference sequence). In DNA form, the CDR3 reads TGTGCCAGCAGCAGGGGGGATTCGCCCTACGAGCAGTACTTC. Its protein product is CASSRGDSPYEQYF.

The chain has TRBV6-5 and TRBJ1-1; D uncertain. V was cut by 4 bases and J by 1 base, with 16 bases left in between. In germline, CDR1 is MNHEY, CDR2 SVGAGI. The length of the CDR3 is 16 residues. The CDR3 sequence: CASSSVPFGGNTEAFF. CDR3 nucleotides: TGTGCCAGCAGTTCGGTCCCGTTCGGTGGGAACACTGAAGCTTTCTTT.

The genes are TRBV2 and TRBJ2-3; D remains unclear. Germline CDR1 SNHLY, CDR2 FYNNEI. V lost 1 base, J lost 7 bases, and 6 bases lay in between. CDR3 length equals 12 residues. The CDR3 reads CASSEVGYTQYF. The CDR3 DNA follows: TGTGCCAGCAGTGAAGTCGGATATACGCAGTATTTT. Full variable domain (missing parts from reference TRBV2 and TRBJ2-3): EPEVTQTPSHQVTQMGQEVILRCVPISNHLYFYWYRQILGQKVEFLVSFYNNEISEKSEIFDDQFSVERPDGSNFTLKIRSTKLEDSAMYFCASSEVGYTQYFGPGTRLTVL.

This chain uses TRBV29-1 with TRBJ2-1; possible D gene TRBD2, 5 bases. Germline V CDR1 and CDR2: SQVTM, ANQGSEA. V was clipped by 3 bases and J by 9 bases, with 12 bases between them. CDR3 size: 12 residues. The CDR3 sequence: CSVDRGPGEQFF. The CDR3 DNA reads TGCAGCGTTGACCGAGGGCCGGGTGAGCAGTTCTTC.

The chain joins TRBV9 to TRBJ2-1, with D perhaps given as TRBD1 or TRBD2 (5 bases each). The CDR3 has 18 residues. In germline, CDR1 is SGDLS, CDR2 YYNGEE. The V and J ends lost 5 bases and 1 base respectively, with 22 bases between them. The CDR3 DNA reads TGTGCCAGCAGTGGGGGTGGTGGAGCCCTCCATTCCTACAATGAGCAGTTCTTC. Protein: CASSGGGGALHSYNEQFF.

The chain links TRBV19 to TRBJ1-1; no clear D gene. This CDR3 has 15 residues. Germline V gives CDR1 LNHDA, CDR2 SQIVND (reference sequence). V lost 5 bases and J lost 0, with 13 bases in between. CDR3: CASSSGGVLNTEAFF. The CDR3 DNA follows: TGTGCCAGTAGTTCCGGTGGCGTGTTGAACACTGAAGCTTTCTTT.

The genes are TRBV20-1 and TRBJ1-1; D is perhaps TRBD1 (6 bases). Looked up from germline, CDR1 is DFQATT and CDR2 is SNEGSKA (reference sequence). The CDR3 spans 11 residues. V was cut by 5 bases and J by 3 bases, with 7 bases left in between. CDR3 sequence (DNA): TGCAGTGCTGCAGGGGACACTGAAGCTTTCTTT. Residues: CSAAGDTEAFF.

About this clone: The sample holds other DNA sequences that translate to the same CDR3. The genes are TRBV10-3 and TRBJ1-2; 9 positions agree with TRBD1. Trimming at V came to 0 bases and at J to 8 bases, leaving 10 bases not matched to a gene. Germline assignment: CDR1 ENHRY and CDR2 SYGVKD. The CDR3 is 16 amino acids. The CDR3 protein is CAISESTPGQGRGYTF. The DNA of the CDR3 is TGTGCCATCAGTGAGTCGACTCCGGGACAGGGTCGAGGCTACACCTTC.

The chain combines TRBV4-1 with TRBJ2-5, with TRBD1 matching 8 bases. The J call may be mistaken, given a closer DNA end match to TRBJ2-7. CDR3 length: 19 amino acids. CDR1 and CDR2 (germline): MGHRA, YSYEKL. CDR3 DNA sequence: TGCGCCAGCAGCCAAGTTCTCCGCTGGGACAGGACACCGACCTACGAGCAGTACTTC. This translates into CASSQVLRWDRTPTYEQYF.

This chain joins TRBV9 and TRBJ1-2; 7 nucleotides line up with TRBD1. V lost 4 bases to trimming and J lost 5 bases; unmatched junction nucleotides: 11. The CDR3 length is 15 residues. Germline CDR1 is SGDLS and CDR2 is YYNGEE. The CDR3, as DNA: TGTGCCAGCAGCAACGCCGGGACAGCTGTATATGGCTACACCTTC. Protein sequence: CASSNAGTAVYGYTF.

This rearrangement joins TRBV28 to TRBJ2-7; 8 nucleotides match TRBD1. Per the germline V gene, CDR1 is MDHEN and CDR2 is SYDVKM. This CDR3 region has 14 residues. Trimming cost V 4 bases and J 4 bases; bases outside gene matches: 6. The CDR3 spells CASSSAGGEYEQYF. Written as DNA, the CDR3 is TGTGCCAGCAGTTCAGCAGGGGGCGAATACGAGCAGTACTTC.

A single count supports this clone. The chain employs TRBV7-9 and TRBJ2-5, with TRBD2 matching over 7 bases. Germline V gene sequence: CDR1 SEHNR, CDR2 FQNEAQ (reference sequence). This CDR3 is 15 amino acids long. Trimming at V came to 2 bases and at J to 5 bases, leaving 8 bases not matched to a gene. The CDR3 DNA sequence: TGTGCCAGCAGCTTAATGGGGGGGTCGCTGGAGACCCAGTACTTC. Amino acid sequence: CASSLMGGSLETQYF.

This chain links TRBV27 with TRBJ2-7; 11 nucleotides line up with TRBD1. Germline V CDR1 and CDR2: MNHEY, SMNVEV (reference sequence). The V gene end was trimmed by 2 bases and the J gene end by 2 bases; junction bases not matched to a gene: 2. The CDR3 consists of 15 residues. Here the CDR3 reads CASSLGGQGAYEQYF. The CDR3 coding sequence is TGTGCCAGCAGTTTAGGGGGACAGGGGGCCTACGAGCAGTACTTC.

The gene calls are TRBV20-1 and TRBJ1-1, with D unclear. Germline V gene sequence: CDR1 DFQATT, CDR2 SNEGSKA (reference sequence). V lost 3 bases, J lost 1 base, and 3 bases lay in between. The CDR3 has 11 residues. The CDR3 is CSARRNTEAFF. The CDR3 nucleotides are TGCAGTGCTAGGCGGAACACTGAAGCTTTCTTT.

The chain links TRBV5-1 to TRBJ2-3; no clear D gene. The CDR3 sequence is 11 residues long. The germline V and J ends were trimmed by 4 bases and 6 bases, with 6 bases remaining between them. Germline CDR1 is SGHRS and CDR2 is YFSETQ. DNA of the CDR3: TGCGCCAGCAGCAATACCGATACGCAGTATTTT. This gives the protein CASSNTDTQYF.

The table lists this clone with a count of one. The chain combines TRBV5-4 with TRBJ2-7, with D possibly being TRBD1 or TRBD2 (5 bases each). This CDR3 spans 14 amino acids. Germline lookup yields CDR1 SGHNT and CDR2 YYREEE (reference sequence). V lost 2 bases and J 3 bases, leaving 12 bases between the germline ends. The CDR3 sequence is CASSFGTFDYEQYF. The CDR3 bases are TGTGCCAGCAGCTTCGGGACCTTTGACTACGAGCAGTACTTC.

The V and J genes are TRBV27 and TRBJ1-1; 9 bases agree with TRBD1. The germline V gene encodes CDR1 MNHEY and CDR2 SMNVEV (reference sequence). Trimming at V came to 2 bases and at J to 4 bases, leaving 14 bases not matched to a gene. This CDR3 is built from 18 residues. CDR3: CASSLLTGGLGVGTEAFF. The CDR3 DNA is TGTGCCAGCAGTTTACTTACAGGGGGCTTGGGGGTTGGCACTGAAGCTTTCTTT.

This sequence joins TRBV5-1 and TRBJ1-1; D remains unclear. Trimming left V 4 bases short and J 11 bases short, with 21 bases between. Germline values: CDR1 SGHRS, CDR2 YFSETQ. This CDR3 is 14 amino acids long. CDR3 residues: CASSRTTLNDKAFF. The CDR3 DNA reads TGCGCCAGCAGCCGAACCACCCTTAACGACAAGGCTTTCTTT.

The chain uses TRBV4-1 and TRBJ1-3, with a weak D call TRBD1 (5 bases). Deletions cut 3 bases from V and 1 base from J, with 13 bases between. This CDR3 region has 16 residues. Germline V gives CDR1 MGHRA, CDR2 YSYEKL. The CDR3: CASSHVGTDSGNTIYF. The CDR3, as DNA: TGCGCCAGCAGCCATGTCGGGACGGATTCTGGAAACACCATATATTTT.

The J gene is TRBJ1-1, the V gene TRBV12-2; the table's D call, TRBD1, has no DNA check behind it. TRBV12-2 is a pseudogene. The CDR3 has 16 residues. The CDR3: CASRSTGAKSHTEAFF. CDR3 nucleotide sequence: TGTGCAAGTCGCTCGACAGGGGCGAAATCCCACACTGAAGCTTTCTTT.

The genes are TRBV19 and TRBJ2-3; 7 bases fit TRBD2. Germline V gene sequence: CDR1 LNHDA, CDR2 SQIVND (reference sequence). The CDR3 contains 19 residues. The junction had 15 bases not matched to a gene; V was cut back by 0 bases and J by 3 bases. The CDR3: CASSIDRRGAGWRTDTQYF. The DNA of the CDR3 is TGTGCCAGTAGTATAGATCGACGGGGAGCGGGATGGCGTACAGATACGCAGTATTTT. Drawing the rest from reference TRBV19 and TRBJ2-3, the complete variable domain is DGGITQSPKYLFRKEGQNVTLSCEQNLNHDAMYWYRQDPGQGLRLIYYSQIVNDFQKGDIAEGYSVSREKKESFPLTVTSAQKNPTAFYLCASSIDRRGAGWRTDTQYFGPGTRLTVL.

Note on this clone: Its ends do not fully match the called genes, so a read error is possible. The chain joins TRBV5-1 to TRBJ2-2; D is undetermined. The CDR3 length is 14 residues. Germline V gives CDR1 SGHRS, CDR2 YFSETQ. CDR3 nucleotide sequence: TGCGCCAGCAGGTTGGGCGCGAACACCGGGGAGCTGTTTTTT. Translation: CASRLGANTGELFF.